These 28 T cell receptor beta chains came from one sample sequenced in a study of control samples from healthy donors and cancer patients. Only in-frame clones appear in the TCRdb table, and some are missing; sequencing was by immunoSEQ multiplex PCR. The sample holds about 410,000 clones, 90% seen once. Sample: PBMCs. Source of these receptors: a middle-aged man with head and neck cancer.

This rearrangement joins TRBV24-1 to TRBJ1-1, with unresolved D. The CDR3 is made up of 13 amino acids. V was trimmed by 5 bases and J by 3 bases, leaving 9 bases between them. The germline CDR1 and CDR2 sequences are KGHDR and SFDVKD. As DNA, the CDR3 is TGTGCCACCAGTGTGGGAACAGACACTGAAGCTTTCTTT. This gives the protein CATSVGTDTEAFF.

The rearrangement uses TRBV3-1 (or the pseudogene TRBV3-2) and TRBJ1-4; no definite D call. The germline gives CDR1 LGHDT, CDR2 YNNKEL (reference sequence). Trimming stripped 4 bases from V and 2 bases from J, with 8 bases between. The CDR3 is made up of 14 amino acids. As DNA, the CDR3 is TGTGCCAGCAGCCTCCGAGAGACTAATGAAAAACTGTTTTTT. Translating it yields CASSLRETNEKLFF.

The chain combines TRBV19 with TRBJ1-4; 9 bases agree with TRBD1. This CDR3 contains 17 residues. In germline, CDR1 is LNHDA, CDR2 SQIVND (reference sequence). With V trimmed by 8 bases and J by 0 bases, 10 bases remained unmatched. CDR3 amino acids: CASRDREWSATNEKLFF. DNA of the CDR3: TGTGCCAGTCGGGACAGGGAGTGGTCGGCAACTAATGAAAAACTGTTTTTT. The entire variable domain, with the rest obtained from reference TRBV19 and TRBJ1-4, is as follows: DGGITQSPKYLFRKEGQNVTLSCEQNLNHDAMYWYRQDPGQGLRLIYYSQIVNDFQKGDIAEGYSVSREKKESFPLTVTSAQKNPTAFYLCASRDREWSATNEKLFFGSGTQLSVL.

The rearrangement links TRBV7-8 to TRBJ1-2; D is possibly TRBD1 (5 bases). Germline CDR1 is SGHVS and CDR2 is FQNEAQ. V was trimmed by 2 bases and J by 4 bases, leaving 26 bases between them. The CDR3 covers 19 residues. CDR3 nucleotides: TGTGCCAGCAGCTTAAGTAGTCCGGGACGTCCGCAGCATGGCTATGGCTACACCTTC. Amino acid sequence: CASSLSSPGRPQHGYGYTF.

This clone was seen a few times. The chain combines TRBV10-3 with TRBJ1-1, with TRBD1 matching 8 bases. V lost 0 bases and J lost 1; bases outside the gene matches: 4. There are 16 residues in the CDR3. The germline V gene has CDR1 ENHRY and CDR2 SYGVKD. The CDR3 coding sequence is TGTGCCATCAGTGAGTCAGACGGACAGGGGAACACTGAAGCTTTCTTT. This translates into CAISESDGQGNTEAFF.

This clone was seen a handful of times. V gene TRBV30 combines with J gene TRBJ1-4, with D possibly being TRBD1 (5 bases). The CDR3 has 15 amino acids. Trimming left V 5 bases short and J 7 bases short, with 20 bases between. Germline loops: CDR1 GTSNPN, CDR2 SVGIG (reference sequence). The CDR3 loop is CAWSKFGGSGEKLFF. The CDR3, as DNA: TGTGCCTGGTCAAAATTCGGGGGGTCCGGTGAAAAACTGTTTTTT.

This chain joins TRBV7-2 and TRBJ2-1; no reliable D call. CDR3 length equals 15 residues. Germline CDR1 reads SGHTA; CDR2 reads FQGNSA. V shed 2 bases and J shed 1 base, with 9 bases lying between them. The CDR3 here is CASSLQPRSYNEQFF. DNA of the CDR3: TGTGCCAGCAGCTTACAGCCTAGATCCTACAATGAGCAGTTCTTC. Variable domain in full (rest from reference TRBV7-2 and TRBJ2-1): GAGVSQSPSNKVTEKGKDVELRCDPISGHTALYWYRQSLGQGLEFLIYFQGNSAPDKSGLPSDRFSAERTGGSVSTLTIQRTQQEDSAVYLCASSLQPRSYNEQFFGPGTRLTVL.

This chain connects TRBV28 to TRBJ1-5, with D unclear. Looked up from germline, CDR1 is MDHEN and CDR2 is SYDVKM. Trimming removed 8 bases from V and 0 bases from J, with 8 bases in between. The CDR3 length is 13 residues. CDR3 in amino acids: CASVQDSNQPQHF. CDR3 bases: TGTGCCAGCGTGCAGGATAGCAATCAGCCCCAGCATTTT.

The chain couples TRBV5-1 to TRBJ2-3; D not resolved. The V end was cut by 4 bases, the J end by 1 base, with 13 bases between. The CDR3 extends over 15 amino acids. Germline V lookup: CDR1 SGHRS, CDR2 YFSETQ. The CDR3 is CASSPLWGGTDTQYF. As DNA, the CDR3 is TGCGCCAGCAGCCCACTCTGGGGTGGCACAGATACGCAGTATTTT.

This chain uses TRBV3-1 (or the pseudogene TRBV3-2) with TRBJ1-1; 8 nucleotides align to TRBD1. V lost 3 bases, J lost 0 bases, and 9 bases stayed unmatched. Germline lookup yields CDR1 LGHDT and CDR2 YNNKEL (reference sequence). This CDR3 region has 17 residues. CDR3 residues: CASSQRRDRSMNTEAFF. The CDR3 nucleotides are TGTGCCAGCAGCCAGAGACGGGACAGGAGTATGAACACTGAAGCTTTCTTT.

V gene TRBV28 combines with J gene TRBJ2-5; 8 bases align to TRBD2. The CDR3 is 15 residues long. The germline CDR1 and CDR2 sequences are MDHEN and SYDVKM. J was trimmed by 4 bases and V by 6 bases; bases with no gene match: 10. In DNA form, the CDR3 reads TGTGCCAGCAGAGGAGCGGGAGCGACCGGAGAGACCCAGTACTTC. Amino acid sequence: CASRGAGATGETQYF.

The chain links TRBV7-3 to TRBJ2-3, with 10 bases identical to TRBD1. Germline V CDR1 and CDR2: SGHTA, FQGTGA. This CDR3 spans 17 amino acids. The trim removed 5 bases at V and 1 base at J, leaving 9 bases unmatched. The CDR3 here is CASSIGRTGGGTDTQYF. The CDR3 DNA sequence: TGTGCCAGCAGCATTGGACGGACAGGGGGTGGCACAGATACGCAGTATTTT. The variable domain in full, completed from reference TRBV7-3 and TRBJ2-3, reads GAGVSQTPSNKVTEKGKYVELRCDPISGHTALYWYRQSLGQGPEFLIYFQGTGAADDSGLPNDRFFAVRPEGSVSTLKIQRTERGDSAVYLCASSIGRTGGGTDTQYFGPGTRLTVL.

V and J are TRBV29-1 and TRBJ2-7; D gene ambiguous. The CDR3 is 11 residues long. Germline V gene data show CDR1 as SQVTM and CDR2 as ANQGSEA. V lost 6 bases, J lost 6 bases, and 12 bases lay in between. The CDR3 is CSVAKGGEQYF. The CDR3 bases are TGCAGCGTCGCAAAGGGCGGCGAGCAGTACTTC.

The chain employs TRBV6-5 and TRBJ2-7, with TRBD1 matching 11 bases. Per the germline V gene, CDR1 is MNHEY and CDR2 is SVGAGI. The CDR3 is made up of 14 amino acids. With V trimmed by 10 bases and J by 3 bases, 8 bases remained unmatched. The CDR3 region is CATVGQGVLYEQYF. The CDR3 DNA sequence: TGTGCCACCGTGGGACAGGGGGTCCTCTACGAGCAGTACTTC.

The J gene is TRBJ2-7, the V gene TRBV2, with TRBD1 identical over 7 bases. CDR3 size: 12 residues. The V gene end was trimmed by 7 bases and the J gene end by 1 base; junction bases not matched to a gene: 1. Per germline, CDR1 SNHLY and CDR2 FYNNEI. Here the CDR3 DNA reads TGTGCCAGCACCAGGGGGTCCTACGAGCAGTACTTC. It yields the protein CASTRGSYEQYF.

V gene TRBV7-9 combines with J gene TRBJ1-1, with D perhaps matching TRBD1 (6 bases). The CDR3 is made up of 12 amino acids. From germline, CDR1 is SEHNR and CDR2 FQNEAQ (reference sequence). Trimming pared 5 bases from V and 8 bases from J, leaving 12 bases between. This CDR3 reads CASSAQGGEAFF. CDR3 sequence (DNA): TGTGCCAGCAGCGCACAGGGAGGCGAAGCTTTCTTT.

CDR3 residues: CASSGTSGTRLGEQFF. The CDR3 DNA follows: TGCGCCAGCAGTGGGACTAGCGGGACAAGGCTCGGTGAGCAGTTCTTC. V gene TRBV10-2 combines with J gene TRBJ2-1; the match to TRBD2 covers 12 bases. The CDR3 contains 16 residues. Germline V gene sequence: CDR1 WSHSY, CDR2 SAAADI. The J segment lost 9 bases and the V segment lost 4 bases, leaving 10 bases of the junction unmatched.

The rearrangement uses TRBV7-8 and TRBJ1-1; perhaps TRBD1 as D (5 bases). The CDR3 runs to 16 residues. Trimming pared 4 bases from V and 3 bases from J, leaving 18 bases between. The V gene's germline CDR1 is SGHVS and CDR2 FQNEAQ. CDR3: CASSSPGGRVYTEAFF. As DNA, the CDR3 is TGTGCCAGCAGCTCCCCGGGCGGCAGGGTGTACACTGAAGCTTTCTTT.

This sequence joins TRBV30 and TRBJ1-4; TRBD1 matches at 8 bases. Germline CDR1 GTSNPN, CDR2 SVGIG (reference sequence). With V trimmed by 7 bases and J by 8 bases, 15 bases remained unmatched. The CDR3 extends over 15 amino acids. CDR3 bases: TGTGCCTTTCAGGGGGCTAGAACGGGGTTGGAAAAACTGTTTTTT. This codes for CAFQGARTGLEKLFF.

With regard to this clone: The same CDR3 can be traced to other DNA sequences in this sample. CDR3 in DNA: TGTGCCAGTAGTCCTGACAGTGACAATGAGCAGTTCTTC. Protein sequence: CASSPDSDNEQFF. The chain carries TRBV19 and TRBJ2-1, with D possibly being TRBD1 (5 bases). Trimming took off 5 bases at V and 5 bases at J, with 10 bases between the two ends. The length of the CDR3 is 13 residues. CDR1 is LNHDA and CDR2 is SQIVND in the germline V gene (reference sequence).

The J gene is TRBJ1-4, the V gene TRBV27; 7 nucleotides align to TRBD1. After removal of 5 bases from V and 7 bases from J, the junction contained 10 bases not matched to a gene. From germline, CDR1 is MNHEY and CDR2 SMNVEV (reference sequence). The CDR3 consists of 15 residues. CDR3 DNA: TGTGCCAGCAGTCTCCTGACAGGGACGGGTGAAAAACTGTTTTTT. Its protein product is CASSLLTGTGEKLFF.

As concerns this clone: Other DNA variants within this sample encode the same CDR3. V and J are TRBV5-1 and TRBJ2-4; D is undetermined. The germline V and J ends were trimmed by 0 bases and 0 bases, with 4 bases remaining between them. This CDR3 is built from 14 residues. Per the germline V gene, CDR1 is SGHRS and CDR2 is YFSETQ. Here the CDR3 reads CASSLEEAKNIQYF. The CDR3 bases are TGCGCCAGCAGCTTGGAGGAAGCCAAAAACATTCAGTACTTC.

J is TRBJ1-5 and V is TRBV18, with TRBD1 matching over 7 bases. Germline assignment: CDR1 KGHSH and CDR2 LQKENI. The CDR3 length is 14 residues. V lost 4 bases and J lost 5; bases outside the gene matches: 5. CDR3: CASSRRDRDQPQHF. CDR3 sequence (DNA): TGTGCCAGCTCACGCCGGGACAGAGATCAGCCCCAGCATTTT.

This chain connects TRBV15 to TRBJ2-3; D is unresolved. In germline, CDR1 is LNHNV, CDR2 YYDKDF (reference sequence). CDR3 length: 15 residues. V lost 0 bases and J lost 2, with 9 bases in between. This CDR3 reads CATSRDGAFTDTQYF. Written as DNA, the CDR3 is TGTGCCACCAGCAGAGATGGAGCCTTCACAGATACGCAGTATTTT.

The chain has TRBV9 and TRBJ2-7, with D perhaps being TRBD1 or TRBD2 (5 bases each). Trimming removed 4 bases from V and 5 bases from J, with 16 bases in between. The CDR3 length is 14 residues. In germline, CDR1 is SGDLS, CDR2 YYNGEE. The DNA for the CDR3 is TGTGCCAGCAGCCCCTTTGTGCAGGGACACGAGCAGTACTTC. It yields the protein CASSPFVQGHEQYF.

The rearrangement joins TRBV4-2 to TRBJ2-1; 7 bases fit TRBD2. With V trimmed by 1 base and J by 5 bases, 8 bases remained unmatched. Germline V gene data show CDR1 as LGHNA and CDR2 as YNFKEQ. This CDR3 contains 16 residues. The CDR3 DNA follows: TGTGCCAGCAGCCAAGTCTCTAGCGGAGGGAACAATGAGCAGTTCTTC. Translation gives CASSQVSSGGNNEQFF.

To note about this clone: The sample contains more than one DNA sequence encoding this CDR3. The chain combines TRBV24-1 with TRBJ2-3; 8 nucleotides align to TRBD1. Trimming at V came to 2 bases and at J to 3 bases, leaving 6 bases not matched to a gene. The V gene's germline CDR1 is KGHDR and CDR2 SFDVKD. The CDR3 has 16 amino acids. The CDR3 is CATSDSGRGRTDTQYF. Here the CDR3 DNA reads TGTGCCACCAGTGATTCGGGCAGGGGGCGAACAGATACGCAGTATTTT.

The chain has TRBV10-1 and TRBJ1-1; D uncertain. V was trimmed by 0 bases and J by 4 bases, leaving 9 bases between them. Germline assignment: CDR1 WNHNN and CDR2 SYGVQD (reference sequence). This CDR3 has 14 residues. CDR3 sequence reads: CASSESGRGTEAFF. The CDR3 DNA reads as TGCGCCAGCAGTGAGTCGGGGAGAGGCACTGAAGCTTTCTTT.